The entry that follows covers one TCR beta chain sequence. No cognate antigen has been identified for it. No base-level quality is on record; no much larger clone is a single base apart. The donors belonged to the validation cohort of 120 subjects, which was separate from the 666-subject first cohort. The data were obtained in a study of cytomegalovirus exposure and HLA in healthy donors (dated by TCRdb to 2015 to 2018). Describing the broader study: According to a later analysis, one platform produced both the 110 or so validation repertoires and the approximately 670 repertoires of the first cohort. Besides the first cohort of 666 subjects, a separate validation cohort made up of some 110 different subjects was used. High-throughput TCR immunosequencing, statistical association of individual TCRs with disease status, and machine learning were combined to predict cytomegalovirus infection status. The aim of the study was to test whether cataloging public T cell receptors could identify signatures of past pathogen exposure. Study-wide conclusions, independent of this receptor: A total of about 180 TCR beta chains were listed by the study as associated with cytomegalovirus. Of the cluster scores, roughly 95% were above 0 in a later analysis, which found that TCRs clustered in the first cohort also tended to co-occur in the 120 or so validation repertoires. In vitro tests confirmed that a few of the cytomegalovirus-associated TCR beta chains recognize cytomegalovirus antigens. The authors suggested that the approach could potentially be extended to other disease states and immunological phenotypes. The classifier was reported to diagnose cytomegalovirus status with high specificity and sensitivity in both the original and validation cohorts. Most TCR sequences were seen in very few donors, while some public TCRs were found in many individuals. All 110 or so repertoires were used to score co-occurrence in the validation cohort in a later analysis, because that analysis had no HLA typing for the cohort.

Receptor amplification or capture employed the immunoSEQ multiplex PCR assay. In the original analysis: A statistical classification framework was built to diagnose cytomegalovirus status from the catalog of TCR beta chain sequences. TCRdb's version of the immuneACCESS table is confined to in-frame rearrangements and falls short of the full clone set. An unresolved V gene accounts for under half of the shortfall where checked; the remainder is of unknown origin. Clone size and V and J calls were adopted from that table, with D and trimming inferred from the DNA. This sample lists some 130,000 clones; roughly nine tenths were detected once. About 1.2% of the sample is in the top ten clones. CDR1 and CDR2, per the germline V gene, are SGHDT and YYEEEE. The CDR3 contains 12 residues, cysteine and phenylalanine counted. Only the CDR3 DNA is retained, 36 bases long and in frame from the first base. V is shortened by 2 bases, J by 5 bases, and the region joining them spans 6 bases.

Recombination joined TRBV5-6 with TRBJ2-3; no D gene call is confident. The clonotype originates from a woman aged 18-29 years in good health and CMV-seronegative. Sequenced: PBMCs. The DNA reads TGTGCCAGCAGCTTCCCAGGAGATACGCAGTATTTT. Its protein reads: CASSFPGDTQYF.